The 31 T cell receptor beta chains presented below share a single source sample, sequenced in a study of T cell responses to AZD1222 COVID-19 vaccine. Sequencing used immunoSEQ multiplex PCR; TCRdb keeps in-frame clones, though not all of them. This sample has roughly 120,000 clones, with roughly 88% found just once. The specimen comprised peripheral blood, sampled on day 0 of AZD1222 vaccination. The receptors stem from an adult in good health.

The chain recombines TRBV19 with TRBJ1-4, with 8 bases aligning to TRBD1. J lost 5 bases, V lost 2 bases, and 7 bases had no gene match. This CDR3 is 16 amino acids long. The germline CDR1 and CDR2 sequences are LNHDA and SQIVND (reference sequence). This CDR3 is CASSIYRGQENEKLFF. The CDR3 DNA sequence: TGTGCCAGTAGTATATATCGGGGACAGGAGAATGAAAAACTGTTTTTT. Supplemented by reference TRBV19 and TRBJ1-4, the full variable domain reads DGGITQSPKYLFRKEGQNVTLSCEQNLNHDAMYWYRQDPGQGLRLIYYSQIVNDFQKGDIAEGYSVSREKKESFPLTVTSAQKNPTAFYLCASSIYRGQENEKLFFGSGTQLSVL.

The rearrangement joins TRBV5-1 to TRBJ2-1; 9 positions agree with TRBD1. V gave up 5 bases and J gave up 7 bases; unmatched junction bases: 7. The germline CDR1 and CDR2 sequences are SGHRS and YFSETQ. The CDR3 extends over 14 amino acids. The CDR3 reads CASSWGQGSNEQFF. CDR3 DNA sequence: TGCGCCAGCAGTTGGGGACAGGGATCAAATGAGCAGTTCTTC.

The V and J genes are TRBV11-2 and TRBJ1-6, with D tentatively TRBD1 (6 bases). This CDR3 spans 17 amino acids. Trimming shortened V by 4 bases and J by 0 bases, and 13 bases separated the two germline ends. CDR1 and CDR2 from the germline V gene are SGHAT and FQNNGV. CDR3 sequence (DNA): TGTGCCAGCAGCTCCCGGACGGGGGCCTCCTATAATTCACCCCTCCACTTT. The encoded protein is CASSSRTGASYNSPLHF.

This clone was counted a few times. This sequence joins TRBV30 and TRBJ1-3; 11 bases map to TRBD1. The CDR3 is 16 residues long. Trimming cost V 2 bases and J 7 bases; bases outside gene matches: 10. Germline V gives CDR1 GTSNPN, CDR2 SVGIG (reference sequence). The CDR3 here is CAWSPYPGTGGNTIYF. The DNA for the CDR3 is TGTGCCTGGAGTCCATACCCCGGGACAGGGGGGAACACCATATATTTT.

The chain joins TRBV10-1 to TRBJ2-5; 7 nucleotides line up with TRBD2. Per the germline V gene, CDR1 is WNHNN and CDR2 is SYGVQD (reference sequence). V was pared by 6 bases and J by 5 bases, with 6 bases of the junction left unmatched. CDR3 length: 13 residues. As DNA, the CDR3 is TGCGCCAGCAGCCCCGGGGGAGGGGAGACCCAGTACTTC. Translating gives CASSPGGGETQYF.

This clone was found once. CDR3 nucleotides: TGCAGCGCCGCGGAGGGGGCGCGTCAGCCCCAGCATTTT. Translated, it gives CSAAEGARQPQHF. This chain connects TRBV29-1 to TRBJ1-5; 7 nucleotides agree with TRBD1. J gave up 6 bases and V 7 bases, and 9 bases lay outside the gene matches. Germline values: CDR1 SQVTM, CDR2 ANQGSEA. This CDR3 is 13 amino acids long.

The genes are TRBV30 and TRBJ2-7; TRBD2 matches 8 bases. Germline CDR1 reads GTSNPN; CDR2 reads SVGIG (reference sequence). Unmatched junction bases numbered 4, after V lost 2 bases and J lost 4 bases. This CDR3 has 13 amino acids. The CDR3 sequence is CAWSFRGGYEQYF. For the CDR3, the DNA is TGTGCCTGGAGTTTTCGCGGGGGGTACGAGCAGTACTTC. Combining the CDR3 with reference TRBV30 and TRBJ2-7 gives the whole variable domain SQTIHQWPATLVQPVGSPLSLECTVEGTSNPNLYWYRQAAGRGLQLLFYSVGIGQISSEVPQNLSASRPQDRQFILSSKKLLLSDSGFYLCAWSFRGGYEQYFGPGTRLTVT.

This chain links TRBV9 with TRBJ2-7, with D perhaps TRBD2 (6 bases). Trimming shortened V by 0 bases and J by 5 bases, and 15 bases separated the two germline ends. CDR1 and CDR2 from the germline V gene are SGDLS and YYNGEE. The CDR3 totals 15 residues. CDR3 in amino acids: CASSVVGEDGNEQYF. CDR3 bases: TGTGCCAGCAGCGTAGTGGGGGAGGACGGCAACGAGCAGTACTTC.

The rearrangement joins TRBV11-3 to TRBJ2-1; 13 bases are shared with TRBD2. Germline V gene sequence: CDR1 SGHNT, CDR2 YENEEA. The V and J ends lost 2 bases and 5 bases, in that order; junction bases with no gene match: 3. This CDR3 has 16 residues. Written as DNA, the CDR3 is TGTGCCAGCAGCTTATGGGGACTAGCGGGGAACAATGAGCAGTTCTTC. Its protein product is CASSLWGLAGNNEQFF.

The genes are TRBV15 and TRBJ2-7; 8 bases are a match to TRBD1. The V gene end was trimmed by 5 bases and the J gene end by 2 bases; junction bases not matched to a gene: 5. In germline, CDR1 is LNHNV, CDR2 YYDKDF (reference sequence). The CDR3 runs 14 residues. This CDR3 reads CATSGDRLAYEQYF. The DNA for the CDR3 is TGTGCCACCAGCGGGGACAGGTTGGCCTACGAGCAGTACTTC.

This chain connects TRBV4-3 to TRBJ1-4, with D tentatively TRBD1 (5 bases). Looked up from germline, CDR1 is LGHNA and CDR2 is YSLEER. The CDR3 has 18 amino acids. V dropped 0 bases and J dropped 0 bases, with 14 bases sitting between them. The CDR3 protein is CASSQESGSAATNEKLFF. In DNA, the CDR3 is TGCGCCAGCAGCCAAGAGTCAGGGTCAGCTGCAACTAATGAAAAACTGTTTTTT.

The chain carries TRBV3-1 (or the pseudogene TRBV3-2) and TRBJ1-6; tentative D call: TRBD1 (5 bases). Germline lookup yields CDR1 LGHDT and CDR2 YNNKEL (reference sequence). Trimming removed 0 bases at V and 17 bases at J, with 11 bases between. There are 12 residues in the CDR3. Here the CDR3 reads CASSQEGPTVHF. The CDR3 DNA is TGTGCCAGCAGCCAAGAGGGGCCTACGGTCCACTTT.

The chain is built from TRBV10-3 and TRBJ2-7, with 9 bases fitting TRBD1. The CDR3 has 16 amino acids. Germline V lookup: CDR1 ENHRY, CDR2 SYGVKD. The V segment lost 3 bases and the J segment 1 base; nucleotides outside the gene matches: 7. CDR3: CAISEAAGQGSYEQYF. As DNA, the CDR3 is TGTGCCATCAGTGAAGCCGCGGGACAGGGATCCTACGAGCAGTACTTC.

The CDR3 spells CASSPQGSGGLDAQYF. The CDR3 region has the DNA TGTGCCAGCAGTCCCCAGGGTAGCGGGGGGTTGGATGCGCAGTATTTT. The chain is built from TRBV9 and TRBJ2-3, with TRBD2 matching 10 bases. The CDR3 has 16 residues. Germline trimming cut 5 bases from V and 10 bases from J; bases unmatched to any gene: 16. Germline V gene data show CDR1 as SGDLS and CDR2 as YYNGEE.

The CDR3 DNA reads TGCGCCAGCAGCTCCCGCGACTCTTACAATGAGCAGTTCTTC. It is translated as CASSSRDSYNEQFF. This chain uses TRBV5-1 with TRBJ2-1, with no clear D. The ends were cut back, 3 bases at V and 4 bases at J, with 11 bases in the middle. CDR1 is SGHRS, CDR2 YFSETQ, per germline. This CDR3 spans 14 amino acids.

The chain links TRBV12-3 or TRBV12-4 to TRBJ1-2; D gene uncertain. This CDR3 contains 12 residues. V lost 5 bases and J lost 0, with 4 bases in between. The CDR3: CASSGANYGYTF. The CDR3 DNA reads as TGTGCCAGCAGTGGGGCTAACTATGGCTACACCTTC.

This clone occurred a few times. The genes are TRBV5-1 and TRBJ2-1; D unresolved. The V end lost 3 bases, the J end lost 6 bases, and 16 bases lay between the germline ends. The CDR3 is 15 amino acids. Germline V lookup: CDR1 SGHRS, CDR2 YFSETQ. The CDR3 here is CASSSGPQITNEQFF. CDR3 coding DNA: TGCGCCAGCAGCTCGGGCCCCCAGATAACCAATGAGCAGTTCTTC.

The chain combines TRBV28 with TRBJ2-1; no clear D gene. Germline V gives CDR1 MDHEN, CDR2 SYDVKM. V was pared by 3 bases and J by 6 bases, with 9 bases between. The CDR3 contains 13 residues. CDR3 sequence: CASSFWVGNEQFF. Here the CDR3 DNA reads TGTGCCAGCAGTTTCTGGGTTGGCAATGAGCAGTTCTTC.

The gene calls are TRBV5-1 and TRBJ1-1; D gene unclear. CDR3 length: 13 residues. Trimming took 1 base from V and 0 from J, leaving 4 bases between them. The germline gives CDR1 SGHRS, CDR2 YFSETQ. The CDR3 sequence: CASSLRLNTEAFF. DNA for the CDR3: TGCGCCAGCAGCTTGAGGTTGAACACTGAAGCTTTCTTT.

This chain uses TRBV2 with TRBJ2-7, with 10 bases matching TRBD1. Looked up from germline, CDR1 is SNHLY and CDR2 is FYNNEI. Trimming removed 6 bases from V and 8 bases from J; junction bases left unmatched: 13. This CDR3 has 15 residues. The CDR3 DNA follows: TGTGCCAGCAGCCTTACCGGGACAGGGGAAGTCAAGCAGTACTTC. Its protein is CASSLTGTGEVKQYF.

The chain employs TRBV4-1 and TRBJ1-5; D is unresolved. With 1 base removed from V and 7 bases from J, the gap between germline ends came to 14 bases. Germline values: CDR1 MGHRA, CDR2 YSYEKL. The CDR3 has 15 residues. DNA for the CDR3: TGCGCCAGCAGCCAAGTCCCTTCAGGCGGCCAGCCCCAGCATTTT. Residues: CASSQVPSGGQPQHF.

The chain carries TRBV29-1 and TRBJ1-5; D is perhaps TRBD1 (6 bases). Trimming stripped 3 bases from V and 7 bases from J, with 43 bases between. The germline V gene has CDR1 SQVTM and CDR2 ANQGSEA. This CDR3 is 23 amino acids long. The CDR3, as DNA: TGCAGCGTTGAGGTCATCCGGGGGTTGGCCGGGGCAGGGGCGTTGGTTGGTCCCCAGCCCCAGCATTTT. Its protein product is CSVEVIRGLAGAGALVGPQPQHF.

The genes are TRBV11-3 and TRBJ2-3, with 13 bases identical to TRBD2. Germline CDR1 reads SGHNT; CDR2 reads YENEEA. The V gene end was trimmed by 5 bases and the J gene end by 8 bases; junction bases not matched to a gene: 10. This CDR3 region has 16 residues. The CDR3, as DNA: TGTGCCAGCAGCCGGACTAGCGGGGGAGACCGGGGTACGCAGTATTTT. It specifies CASSRTSGGDRGTQYF.

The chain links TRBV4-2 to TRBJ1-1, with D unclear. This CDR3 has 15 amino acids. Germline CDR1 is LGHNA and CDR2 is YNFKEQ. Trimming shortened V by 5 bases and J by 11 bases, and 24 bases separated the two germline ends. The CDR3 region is CASSTRHTKGLEAFF. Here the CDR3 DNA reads TGTGCCAGCAGCACTCGACACACGAAAGGGCTGGAGGCTTTCTTT.

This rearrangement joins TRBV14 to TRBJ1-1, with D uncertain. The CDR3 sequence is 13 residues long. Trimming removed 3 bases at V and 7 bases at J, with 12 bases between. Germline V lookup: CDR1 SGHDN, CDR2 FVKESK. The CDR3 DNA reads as TGTGCCAGCAGCCACCGGGGAGGAGGTGAAGCTTTCTTT. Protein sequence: CASSHRGGGEAFF. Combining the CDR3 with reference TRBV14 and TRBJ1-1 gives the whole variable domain EAGVTQFPSHSVIEKGQTVTLRCDPISGHDNLYWYRRVMGKEIKFLLHFVKESKQDESGMPNNRFLAERTGGTYSTLKVQPAELEDSGVYFCASSHRGGGEAFFGQGTRLTVV.

CDR3 nucleotide sequence: TGTGCCAGCAGCACAACTAGCGGGGCCCCCGGGGATACGCAGTATTTT. It specifies CASSTTSGAPGDTQYF. The chain couples TRBV11-2 to TRBJ2-3; the match to TRBD2 covers 10 bases. Germline CDR1 SGHAT, CDR2 FQNNGV. CDR3 length: 16 amino acids. V lost 5 bases, J lost 6 bases, and 11 bases stayed unmatched.

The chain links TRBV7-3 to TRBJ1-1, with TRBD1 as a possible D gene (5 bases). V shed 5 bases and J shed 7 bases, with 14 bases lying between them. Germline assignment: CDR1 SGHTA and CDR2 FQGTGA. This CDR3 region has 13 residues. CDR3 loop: CASSHGPGGEAFF. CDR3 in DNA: TGTGCCAGCAGCCACGGGCCCGGGGGTGAAGCTTTCTTT.

CDR3 coding DNA: TGTGCCAGCAGCCAAGGCTGGGGGAACAATCAGCCCCAGCATTTT. It specifies CASSQGWGNNQPQHF. This chain connects TRBV14 to TRBJ1-5; D might be TRBD1 (5 bases). Germline V CDR1 and CDR2: SGHDN, FVKESK. V was cut by 1 base and J by 3 bases, with 10 bases left in between. The length of the CDR3 is 15 residues.

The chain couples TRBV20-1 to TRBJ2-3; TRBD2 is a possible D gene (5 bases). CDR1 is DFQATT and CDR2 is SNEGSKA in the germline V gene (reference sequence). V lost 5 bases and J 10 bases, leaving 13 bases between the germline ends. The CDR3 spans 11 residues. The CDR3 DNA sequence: TGCAGTGCTCAACTAGTTCCGGCGCAGTATTTT. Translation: CSAQLVPAQYF.

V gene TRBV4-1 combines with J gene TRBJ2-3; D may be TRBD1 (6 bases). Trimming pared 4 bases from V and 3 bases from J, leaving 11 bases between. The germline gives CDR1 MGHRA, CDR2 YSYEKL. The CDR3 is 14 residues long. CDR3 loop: CASSPGELTDTQYF. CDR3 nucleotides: TGCGCCAGCAGCCCAGGGGAGCTTACAGATACGCAGTATTTT.

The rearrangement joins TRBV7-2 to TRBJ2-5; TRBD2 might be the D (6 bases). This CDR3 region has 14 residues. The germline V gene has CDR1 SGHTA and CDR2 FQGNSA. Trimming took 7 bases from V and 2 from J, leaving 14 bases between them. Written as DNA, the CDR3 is TGTGCCAGCACCCCGGCGGGGAGACAAGAGACCCAGTACTTC. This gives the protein CASTPAGRQETQYF.